These T cell receptor beta chains were read from a single sample in a study of T cell repertoires in cytomegalovirus infection. Their antigens remain unidentified. One entry per CDR3 protein results from TCRdb running MiXCR on the reads. Among 750,000 to 900,000 distinct CDR3 sequences listed, 25% to 35% were seen once. Sequenced here: cultured CD8+ T cells from PBMCs, sampled from culture after CMV antigen stimulation. The receptors come from a human donor in good health (CMV status not recorded). Some clones in this sample may be carry-over from other donors' samples. CDR3s include the opening cysteine and the closing phenylalanine or tryptophan. A D gene is named only where the DNA matches it firmly. A row's size may be missing; if present it is once, few, many or a size class.

J: TRBJ1-1; D: .; V: TRBV19; size: .; CDR3: CASGIGLNTEAFF; DNA: TGTGCCAGTGGAATAGGGTTGAACACTGAAGCTTTCTTT
J: TRBJ2-7; D: .; V: TRBV24-1; size: few; CDR3: CATSDFNGWTGQYF; DNA: TGTGCCACCAGTGACTTTAATGGGTGGACTGGGCAGTACTTC
J: TRBJ2-3; D: .; V: TRBV14; size: .; CDR3: CASSPWQRTQYF; DNA: TGTGCCAGCAGCCCTTGGCAGCGCACGCAGTATTTT
J: TRBJ2-3; D: .; V: TRBV24-1; size: few; CDR3: CATSDTLAGDTQYF; DNA: TGTGCCACCAGTGATACCCTGGCCGGAGATACGCAGTATTTT
J: TRBJ2-7; D: TRBD1; V: TRBV24-1; size: .; CDR3: CATSMGQGYEQYF; DNA: TGTGCCACCAGTATGGGACAGGGGTACGAGCAGTACTTC
J: TRBJ1-6; D: .; V: TRBV7-6; size: .; CDR3: CASSSSTRASSPLHF; DNA: TGTGCCAGCAGCTCATCGACACGGGCATCCTCACCCCTCCACTTT
J: TRBJ2-4; D: .; V: TRBV27; size: .; CDR3: CASSLSPKNIQYF; DNA: TGTGCCAGCAGTTTATCTCCCAAAAACATTCAGTACTTC
J: TRBJ1-5; D: .; V: TRBV4-1; size: .; CDR3: CASSQDDTRYSNQPQHF; DNA: TGCGCCAGCAGCCAAGATGATACGAGGTATAGCAATCAGCCCCAGCATTTT
J: TRBJ2-1; D: .; V: TRBV15; size: .; CDR3: CATSEKGLAQTYNEQFF; DNA: TGTGCCACCAGCGAGAAAGGCCTAGCGCAGACTTACAATGAGCAGTTCTTC
J: TRBJ2-2; D: .; V: TRBV19; size: few; CDR3: CASRNLGDPYTGELFF; DNA: TGTGCCAGTAGAAACCTCGGGGACCCCTACACCGGGGAGCTGTTTTTT
J: TRBJ1-1; D: TRBD1; V: TRBV7-9; size: few; CDR3: CASSFHTGVGTEAFF; DNA: TGTGCCAGCAGCTTCCACACAGGGGTAGGAACTGAAGCTTTCTTT
J: TRBJ1-5; D: .; V: TRBV4-1; size: .; CDR3: CASSQVADAGQPQHF; DNA: TGCGCCAGCAGCCAAGTAGCAGACGCTGGTCAGCCCCAGCATTTT
J: TRBJ1-6; D: .; V: TRBV5-5; size: .; CDR3: CASSLTQASSPLHF; DNA: TGTGCCAGCAGCTTGACCCAAGCAAGCTCACCCCTCCACTTT
J: TRBJ2-4; D: TRBD2; V: TRBV7-6; size: .; CDR3: CASSPGGGEKNIQYF; DNA: TGTGCCAGCAGCCCCGGCGGGGGGGAGAAAAACATTCAGTACTTC
J: TRBJ2-1; D: .; V: TRBV19; size: .; CDR3: CASRLRGNEQFF; DNA: TGTGCCAGTAGGCTGAGGGGTAATGAGCAGTTCTTC
J: TRBJ2-1; D: .; V: TRBV4-1; size: .; CDR3: CASSQDWYSARNEQFF; DNA: TGCGCCAGCAGCCAAGATTGGTATTCTGCCCGGAATGAGCAGTTCTTC
J: TRBJ2-2; D: TRBD2; V: TRBV10-3; size: .; CDR3: CAISGWTSGSTPTGELFF; DNA: TGTGCCATCAGTGGATGGACTAGCGGGAGTACTCCCACCGGGGAGCTGTTTTTT
J: TRBJ2-7; D: .; V: TRBV7-3; size: .; CDR3: CASSFQVTYEQYF; DNA: TGTGCCAGCAGCTTTCAGGTCACCTACGAGCAGTACTTC
J: TRBJ1-1; D: .; V: TRBV27; size: .; CDR3: CASSLSWSAAEAFF; DNA: TGTGCCAGCAGTTTATCGTGGAGCGCTGCTGAAGCTTTCTTT
J: TRBJ2-1; D: .; V: TRBV20-1; size: few; CDR3: CSASMGGAENEQFF; DNA: TGCAGTGCTAGCATGGGGGGGGCGGAAAATGAGCAGTTCTTC
J: TRBJ2-3; D: .; V: TRBV12-3/TRBV12-4; size: .; CDR3: CASSLTQGYADTQYF; DNA: TGTGCCAGCAGTTTAACCCAGGGTTATGCAGATACGCAGTATTTT
J: TRBJ2-1; D: .; V: TRBV7-3; size: .; CDR3: CASSLTGGPIDEQSF; DNA: TGTGCCAGCAGCTTAACGGGGGGGCCGATTGATGAGCAGTCCTTC
J: TRBJ2-1; D: .; V: TRBV19; size: few; CDR3: CASSMPGVGYNEQFF; DNA: TGTGCCAGTAGTATGCCAGGGGTTGGATACAATGAGCAGTTCTTC
J: TRBJ2-1; D: .; V: TRBV6-5; size: many; CDR3: CASSYGAYNEQFF; DNA: TGTGCCAGCAGTTACGGGGCCTACAATGAGCAGTTCTTC
J: TRBJ1-4; D: .; V: TRBV7-8; size: many; CDR3: CASSLGQPATNEKLFF; DNA: TGTGCCAGCAGCTTAGGACAGCCCGCAACTAATGAAAAACTGTTTTTT
J: TRBJ1-1; D: .; V: TRBV27; size: many; CDR3: CASSGIGAHEAFF; DNA: TGTGCCAGCAGTGGGATCGGTGCACATGAAGCTTTCTTT
J: TRBJ1-4; D: .; V: TRBV12-3/TRBV12-4; size: many; CDR3: CASSLGDATNEKLFF; DNA: TGTGCCAGCAGTTTAGGTGATGCAACTAATGAAAAACTGTTTTTT
J: TRBJ2-5; D: .; V: TRBV7-2; size: many; CDR3: CASSSLGAGETQYF; DNA: TGTGCCAGCAGCAGCCTAGGGGCGGGAGAGACCCAGTACTTC
J: TRBJ2-5; D: .; V: TRBV19; size: .; CDR3: CASSINPSFQETQYF; DNA: TGTGCCAGTAGTATAAATCCGAGTTTCCAAGAGACCCAGTACTTC
J: TRBJ1-5; D: .; V: TRBV7-9; size: .; CDR3: CASSFSGVHQPQHF; DNA: TGTGCCAGCAGCTTTTCAGGGGTGCATCAGCCCCAGCATTTT
J: TRBJ2-3; D: .; V: TRBV5-1; size: few; CDR3: CASSLKDNTDTQYF; DNA: TGCGCCAGCAGCTTGAAGGACAACACAGATACGCAGTATTTT
J: TRBJ1-4; D: TRBD1; V: TRBV12-3/TRBV12-4; size: few; CDR3: CASSLGTGLFF; DNA: TGTGCCAGCAGTTTGGGGACAGGGTTGTTTTTT
J: TRBJ1-2; D: TRBD1; V: TRBV9; size: .; CDR3: CASTQGPDSYGYTF; DNA: TGTGCCAGCACACAGGGGCCGGACTCCTATGGCTACACCTTC
J: TRBJ2-5; D: TRBD2; V: TRBV5-1; size: .; CDR3: CASSHSGTSGGQETQYF; DNA: TGCGCCAGCAGCCATTCCGGGACTAGCGGGGGGCAAGAGACCCAGTACTTC
J: TRBJ2-5; D: TRBD1; V: TRBV4-1; size: many; CDR3: CASSPIETGGSQETQYF; DNA: TGCGCCAGCAGCCCCATAGAGACAGGGGGGAGCCAAGAGACCCAGTACTTC
J: TRBJ2-5; D: .; V: TRBV12-5; size: .; CDR3: CASGFPLAVHPQETQYF; DNA: TGTGCTAGTGGTTTCCCCCTGGCAGTGCATCCCCAAGAGACCCAGTACTTC
J: TRBJ1-1; D: .; V: TRBV12-3/TRBV12-4; size: .; CDR3: CATISAGQKAFF; DNA: TGTGCCACCATCTCGGCGGGCCAGAAAGCTTTCTTT
J: TRBJ2-7; D: .; V: TRBV5-1; size: .; CDR3: CASSLFAGTHERGEQYF; DNA: TGCGCCAGCAGCTTGTTTGCAGGGACCCACGAGAGGGGGGAGCAGTACTTC
J: TRBJ1-2; D: .; V: TRBV13; size: .; CDR3: CASSSHSGRTNYGYTF; DNA: TGTGCCAGCAGTTCCCACTCCGGGAGGACCAACTATGGCTACACCTTC
J: TRBJ1-1; D: .; V: TRBV6-5; size: few; CDR3: CASSFPDRPNTEAFF; DNA: TGTGCCAGCAGTTTTCCCGACAGACCGAACACTGAAGCTTTCTTT
J: TRBJ1-3; D: .; V: TRBV20-1; size: few; CDR3: CSARDREGANTIYF; DNA: TGCAGTGCTAGAGACAGGGAAGGGGCAAACACCATATATTTT
J: TRBJ2-1; D: .; V: TRBV6-5; size: many; CDR3: CASSYTTGYEQFF; DNA: TGTGCCAGCAGTTACACTACAGGGTACGAGCAGTTCTTC
J: TRBJ1-1; D: TRBD1; V: TRBV6-6; size: few; CDR3: CASSYSQGASEAFF; DNA: TGTGCCAGCAGTTACAGTCAGGGGGCAAGTGAAGCTTTCTTT
J: TRBJ1-2; D: TRBD1; V: TRBV28; size: few; CDR3: CASSYGTGSNYGYTF; DNA: TGTGCCAGCAGTTACGGGACAGGGTCTAACTATGGCTACACCTTC
J: TRBJ2-1; D: TRBD2; V: TRBV27; size: .; CDR3: CASSRGTSFNEQFF; DNA: TGTGCCAGCAGCAGAGGGACTAGCTTCAATGAGCAGTTCTTC
J: TRBJ2-7; D: TRBD1; V: TRBV27; size: .; CDR3: CASSYGQGHIYEQYF; DNA: TGTGCCAGCAGTTATGGACAGGGCCATATTTACGAGCAGTACTTC
J: TRBJ2-2; D: .; V: TRBV5-4; size: .; CDR3: CASSTGPPDGELFF; DNA: TGTGCCAGCAGCACGGGACCGCCGGATGGGGAGCTGTTTTTT
J: TRBJ1-2; D: .; V: TRBV24-1; size: few; CDR3: CATSDSRGYTF; DNA: TGTGCCACCAGTGACTCGAGGGGCTACACCTTC
J: TRBJ1-5; D: .; V: TRBV7-6; size: many; CDR3: CASSLARAPGVNQPQHF; DNA: TGTGCCAGCAGCTTAGCACGGGCCCCAGGGGTCAATCAGCCCCAGCATTTT
J: TRBJ1-1; D: .; V: TRBV4-1; size: many; CDR3: CASSQGGGNTEAFF; DNA: TGCGCCAGCAGCCAAGGGGGGGGGAACACTGAAGCTTTCTTT
J: TRBJ2-5; D: TRBD2; V: TRBV19; size: .; CDR3: CASSISPSGIETQYF; DNA: TGTGCCAGTAGTATAAGTCCTAGCGGGATCGAGACCCAGTACTTC
J: TRBJ1-5; D: TRBD1; V: TRBV7-9; size: many; CDR3: CASSGQETNQPQHF; DNA: TGTGCCAGCAGCGGACAGGAGACTAATCAGCCCCAGCATTTT
J: TRBJ2-5; D: .; V: TRBV20-1; size: once; CDR3: CSVSSPYSKETQYF; DNA: TGCAGTGTTTCCTCCCCGTACAGTAAAGAGACCCAGTACTTC
J: TRBJ2-5; D: TRBD2; V: TRBV6-5; size: few; CDR3: CASSYSAGGPETQYF; DNA: TGTGCCAGCAGTTACTCGGCGGGGGGGCCGGAGACCCAGTACTTC
J: TRBJ2-5; D: .; V: TRBV6-1; size: few; CDR3: CASSEGLFFVPSGETQYF; DNA: TGTGCCAGCAGTGAAGGTCTCTTCTTTGTCCCGAGCGGAGAGACCCAGTACTTC
J: TRBJ2-1; D: .; V: TRBV24-1; size: few; CDR3: CATSYSLTGEQFF; DNA: TGTGCCACCAGTTACAGTCTTACGGGTGAGCAGTTCTTC
J: TRBJ2-3; D: .; V: TRBV7-6; size: .; CDR3: CASSSFREDTQYF; DNA: TGTGCCAGCAGCTCTTTCAGGGAGGATACGCAGTATTTT
J: TRBJ1-2; D: .; V: TRBV7-8; size: many; CDR3: CASTLGSATYGYTF; DNA: TGTGCCAGCACCTTGGGGTCAGCAACCTATGGCTACACCTTC
J: TRBJ2-2; D: .; V: TRBV7-9; size: .; CDR3: CASTKGGGTELFF; DNA: TGTGCCAGCACCAAAGGGGGAGGTACTGAGCTGTTTTTT
J: TRBJ1-6; D: .; V: TRBV2; size: few; CDR3: CASLGADNSPLHF; DNA: TGTGCCAGCTTGGGGGCAGATAATTCACCCCTCCACTTT